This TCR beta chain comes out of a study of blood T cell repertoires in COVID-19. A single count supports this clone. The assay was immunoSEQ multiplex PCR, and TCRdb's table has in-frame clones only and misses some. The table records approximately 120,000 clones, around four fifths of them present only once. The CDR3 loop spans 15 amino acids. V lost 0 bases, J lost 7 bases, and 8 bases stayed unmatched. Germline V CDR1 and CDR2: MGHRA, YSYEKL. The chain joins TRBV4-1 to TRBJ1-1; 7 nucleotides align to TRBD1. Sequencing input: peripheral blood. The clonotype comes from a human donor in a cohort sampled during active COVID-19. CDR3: CASSQDLGQGVEAFF. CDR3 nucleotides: TGCGCCAGCAGCCAAGATCTAGGGCAGGGGGTTGAAGCTTTCTTT.